What follows are 25 T cell receptor beta chains derived from one specimen sequenced in a study of Ad26.COV2.S vaccination and SARS-CoV-2 variants (dated by TCRdb to about 2021). In light of the paper, this sample's treatment or condition label describes: 15 to 20 received Ad26.COV2.S at low or high dose, single or two shots; about 5 received placebo; per-sample allocation not given. For vaccine and placebo recipients, repertoires were sequenced using samples collected on day 63 after the first injection. The library was prepared using the immunoSEQ multiplex PCR assay. TCRdb carries this immuneACCESS record with in-frame sequences only. Its versions omit some clonotypes, under half of them owing to an unresolved V gene in the studies checked, with the rest unexplained. The sample profile shows roughly 380,000 clones; over 75% of them were found once. About 3.6% of the sample rests with the top ten.

Source: peripheral blood, taken in a trial of Ad26.COV2.S vaccine versus placebo. The receptors shown here come from a person between 18 and 59 years old who received the Ad26.COV2.S COVID-19 vaccine or a placebo.

This chain joins TRBV3-1 (or the pseudogene TRBV3-2) and TRBJ1-5, with D hard to call. The CDR3 extends over 14 amino acids. Trimming shortened V by 2 bases and J by 4 bases, and 9 bases separated the two germline ends. CDR1 is LGHDT and CDR2 is YNNKEL in the germline V gene (reference sequence). Here the CDR3 reads CASSQSLLNQPQHF. The CDR3, as DNA: TGTGCCAGCAGCCAAAGCCTACTTAATCAGCCCCAGCATTTT.

The rearrangement joins TRBV7-8 to TRBJ1-1; TRBD1 matches at 9 bases. Germline values: CDR1 SGHVS, CDR2 FQNEAQ. With 5 bases clipped from V and 7 bases from J, the junction kept 11 bases outside the gene matches. The CDR3 sequence is 15 residues long. In DNA form, the CDR3 reads TGTGCCAGCAGCCCCAGACAGGGGGTACGCAGTGAAGCTTTCTTT. Encoded protein: CASSPRQGVRSEAFF.

In regard to this clone: Other DNA sequences within the sample encode an identical CDR3. The V call is TRBV18, the J call TRBJ1-1, with 9 bases fitting TRBD1. The CDR3 has 13 amino acids. Germline V CDR1 and CDR2: KGHSH, LQKENI. V gave up 3 bases and J gave up 6 bases; unmatched junction bases: 2. The CDR3 coding sequence is TGTGCCAGCTCACCGGGACAGGGCGCTGAAGCTTTCTTT. Translated: CASSPGQGAEAFF. Full variable domain (outside the CDR3, taken from reference TRBV18 and TRBJ1-1): NAGVMQNPRHLVRRRGQEARLRCSPMKGHSHVYWYRQLPEEGLKFMVYLQKENIIDESGMPKERFSAEFPKEGPSILRIQQVVRGDSAAYFCASSPGQGAEAFFGQGTRLTVV.

The chain carries TRBV7-9 and TRBJ1-4, with TRBD1 as a possible D gene (6 bases). The ends were cut back, 1 base at V and 0 bases at J, with 6 bases in the middle. Germline V gives CDR1 SEHNR, CDR2 FQNEAQ (reference sequence). CDR3 length: 15 amino acids. CDR3 amino acids: CASSLEGATNEKLFF. As DNA, the CDR3 is TGTGCCAGCAGCTTAGAGGGGGCAACTAATGAAAAACTGTTTTTT.

This clone was observed a single time. This chain connects TRBV19 to TRBJ1-2, with D unclear. In germline, CDR1 is LNHDA, CDR2 SQIVND (reference sequence). CDR3 size: 13 residues. V was shortened by 7 bases and J by 2 bases, with 11 bases between the two germline ends. The CDR3 nucleotides are TGTGCCAGTAAAGGGCAGGCAAACTATGGCTACACCTTC. This encodes CASKGQANYGYTF.

This clone was counted a single time. This sequence joins TRBV7-2 and TRBJ1-6; 9 positions agree with TRBD1. V dropped 5 bases and J dropped 10; count of bases not matched to a gene: 9. The CDR3 has 15 residues. Germline V gene lookup returns CDR1 SGHTA and CDR2 FQGNSA. The CDR3 is CASSTRTGVESPLHF. The CDR3 DNA follows: TGTGCCAGCAGCACCCGGACAGGGGTCGAATCACCCCTCCACTTT.

V usage is TRBV9 and J usage is TRBJ2-4, with D unclear. Trimming cost V 3 bases and J 7 bases, with 8 bases left between them. The CDR3 spans 12 residues. Germline assignment: CDR1 SGDLS and CDR2 YYNGEE. CDR3 DNA: TGTGCCAGCAGCGGGGGTGAGAACATTCAGTACTTC. The encoded protein is CASSGGENIQYF.

In this sample, this clone turned up once. Written as DNA, the CDR3 is TGTGCCAGCAGACCGAACGGGGTTGTCGCAGATACGCAGTATTTT. Protein product: CASRPNGVVADTQYF. The J gene is TRBJ2-3, the V gene TRBV3-1 (or the pseudogene TRBV3-2); possible D gene TRBD2, 5 bases. Deletions cut 6 bases from V and 4 bases from J, with 17 bases between. Per germline, CDR1 LGHDT and CDR2 YNNKEL (reference sequence). The CDR3 totals 15 residues.

V and J are TRBV5-1 and TRBJ2-1; 7 bases line up with TRBD2. This CDR3 has 15 amino acids. The germline V gene encodes CDR1 SGHRS and CDR2 YFSETQ. Losses at the gene ends were 5 bases for V and 0 bases for J; bases not matched to a gene: 5. The CDR3 loop reads CASSPGLVSYNEQFF. CDR3 bases: TGCGCCAGCAGTCCAGGACTAGTCTCCTACAATGAGCAGTTCTTC.

V gene TRBV11-3 combines with J gene TRBJ2-2, with D possibly being TRBD1 (5 bases). V lost 0 bases and J lost 6, with 17 bases in between. The CDR3 runs 17 residues. The germline V gene has CDR1 SGHNT and CDR2 YENEEA. The CDR3 protein is CASSLDFWNRKPGELFF. CDR3 nucleotides: TGTGCCAGCAGCTTAGATTTTTGGAACAGGAAACCCGGGGAGCTGTTTTTT.

The chain carries TRBV3-1 (or the pseudogene TRBV3-2) and TRBJ1-1, with D perhaps TRBD1 (6 bases). The CDR3 length is 12 residues. The germline V gene has CDR1 LGHDT and CDR2 YNNKEL (reference sequence). The ends were cut back, 7 bases at V and 10 bases at J, with 16 bases in the middle. The chain's CDR3 is CASTSQGLGAFF. The CDR3, as DNA: TGTGCCAGCACCTCACAGGGCTTAGGAGCTTTCTTT.

V gene TRBV20-1 combines with J gene TRBJ1-5; the D is unclear. The CDR3 has 10 residues. CDR1 and CDR2 from the germline V gene are DFQATT and SNEGSKA (reference sequence). Trimming shortened V by 5 bases and J by 11 bases, and 10 bases separated the two germline ends. CDR3 bases: TGCAGTGCTGCCATACGGACCCAGCATTTT. Encoded protein: CSAAIRTQHF.

V usage is TRBV18 and J usage is TRBJ2-1; D gene ambiguous. The V and J ends lost 4 bases and 6 bases respectively, with 7 bases between them. The CDR3 runs 12 residues. The germline V gene encodes CDR1 KGHSH and CDR2 LQKENI. For the CDR3, the DNA is TGTGCCAGCTCACTGACCGCCAATGAGCAGTTCTTC. Its translation is CASSLTANEQFF.

The chain recombines TRBV7-3 with TRBJ2-3, with TRBD2 matching over 13 bases. Per germline, CDR1 SGHTA and CDR2 FQGTGA. V lost 5 bases to trimming and J lost 1 base; unmatched junction nucleotides: 6. This CDR3 spans 17 amino acids. CDR3 nucleotide sequence: TGTGCCAGCAGCCACATCGGGACTAGCGGGGGCACAGATACGCAGTATTTT. It yields the protein CASSHIGTSGGTDTQYF. Filled out from reference TRBV7-3 and TRBJ2-3, the complete variable domain reads GAGVSQTPSNKVTEKGKYVELRCDPISGHTALYWYRQSLGQGPEFLIYFQGTGAADDSGLPNDRFFAVRPEGSVSTLKIQRTERGDSAVYLCASSHIGTSGGTDTQYFGPGTRLTVL.

V and J are TRBV4-3 and TRBJ1-6; D is uncertain. The CDR3 spans 14 residues. Germline lookup yields CDR1 LGHNA and CDR2 YSLEER. V was trimmed by 1 base and J by 10 bases, leaving 11 bases between them. The CDR3 region is CASSQAPGWSPLHF. In nucleotides, the CDR3 is TGCGCCAGCAGCCAAGCGCCGGGGTGGTCACCCCTCCACTTT.

As DNA, the CDR3 is TGCGCCAGCAGGCAGCGTGAGGGCTACAATGAGCAGTTCTTC. It codes for CASRQREGYNEQFF. The chain combines TRBV5-1 with TRBJ2-1; D possibly corresponds to TRBD2 (5 bases). V gave up 5 bases and J gave up 3 bases, with 12 bases separating them. Germline V gives CDR1 SGHRS, CDR2 YFSETQ. The CDR3 is 14 residues long. Variable domain in full (rest from reference TRBV5-1 and TRBJ2-1): KAGVTQTPRYLIKTRGQQVTLSCSPISGHRSVSWYQQTPGQGLQFLFEYFSETQRNKGNFPGRFSGRQFSNSRSEMNVSTLELGDSALYLCASRQREGYNEQFFGPGTRLTVL.

Concerning this clone itself: This sample also contains other DNA sequences that code for the same CDR3. The chain is built from TRBV9 and TRBJ2-1, with D possibly TRBD1 on 6 matching bases. V gave up 0 bases and J gave up 1 base, with 11 bases separating them. The CDR3 covers 16 residues. Germline loops: CDR1 SGDLS, CDR2 YYNGEE. The CDR3 sequence: CASSVVGRGSYNEQFF. The CDR3 region has the DNA TGTGCCAGCAGCGTAGTTGGCAGGGGATCCTACAATGAGCAGTTCTTC.

The chain combines TRBV27 with TRBJ1-5, with 9 bases that match TRBD1. The CDR3 is 14 residues long. Trimming took 3 bases from V and 5 from J; bases not matched to a gene: 2. Germline V lookup: CDR1 MNHEY, CDR2 SMNVEV (reference sequence). The CDR3 protein is CASSFTGGDQPQHF. DNA of the CDR3: TGTGCCAGCAGTTTCACAGGGGGCGATCAGCCCCAGCATTTT.

This clone was detected a few times. The CDR3 nucleotides read TGTGCCAGCAGCAATCAAGAGACCCAGTACTTC. It encodes CASSNQETQYF. The rearrangement links TRBV7-9 to TRBJ2-5; D unclear. Trimming removed 5 bases at V and 2 bases at J, with 3 bases between. CDR3 size: 11 residues. Germline CDR1 reads SEHNR; CDR2 reads FQNEAQ (reference sequence).

This clone has a handful of counts. This chain connects TRBV4-2 to TRBJ2-5; D possibly corresponds to TRBD1 (5 bases). The germline V and J ends were trimmed by 4 bases and 2 bases, with 14 bases remaining between them. Germline V gives CDR1 LGHNA, CDR2 YNFKEQ. The length of the CDR3 is 15 residues. The CDR3 DNA is TGTGCCAGCAGCCGGGCCGACAGTGCGCAAGAGACCCAGTACTTC. Its protein product is CASSRADSAQETQYF.

The chain joins TRBV27 to TRBJ2-1; TRBD1 or TRBD2 may be the D gene (5 bases each). CDR1 is MNHEY and CDR2 is SMNVEV in the germline V gene (reference sequence). V was trimmed by 7 bases and J by 0 bases, leaving 13 bases between them. The CDR3 contains 15 residues. The CDR3 coding sequence is TGTGCCAGCACTCCTTTTGGGGGCTCCTACAATGAGCAGTTCTTC. This encodes CASTPFGGSYNEQFF.

This clone was detected a few times. The chain employs TRBV3-1 (or the pseudogene TRBV3-2) and TRBJ1-5; 11 nucleotides align to TRBD1. The CDR3 is 13 amino acids. Trimming cost V 5 bases and J 7 bases; bases outside gene matches: 1. Germline V CDR1 and CDR2: LGHDT, YNNKEL (reference sequence). This chain's CDR3 is CASSGTGGQPQHF. CDR3 nucleotides: TGTGCCAGCAGCGGGACAGGGGGGCAGCCCCAGCATTTT.

The rearrangement joins TRBV5-1 to TRBJ2-1, with D possibly being TRBD1 (6 bases). This CDR3 region has 15 residues. CDR1 and CDR2 (germline): SGHRS, YFSETQ. The V and J ends lost 4 bases and 5 bases respectively, with 16 bases between them. CDR3 in amino acids: CASSLGGGDHNEQFF. The CDR3 DNA sequence: TGCGCCAGCAGCCTAGGGGGTGGGGATCACAATGAGCAGTTCTTC.

This clone is a singleton in its sample. The CDR3 DNA sequence: TGCGCCAGCAGCTTGGTCCCCAGCGGGACGAACACCGGGGAGCTGTTTTTT. Its protein product is CASSLVPSGTNTGELFF. The chain couples TRBV5-1 to TRBJ2-2; TRBD2 agrees at 7 bases. CDR3 length: 17 residues. J gave up 0 bases and V 0 bases, and 5 bases lay outside the gene matches. Germline lookup yields CDR1 SGHRS and CDR2 YFSETQ.

The chain links TRBV6-2 or TRBV6-3 to TRBJ2-3; possibly TRBD2 for D (5 bases). CDR1 is MNHEY and CDR2 is SVGEGT in the germline V gene. V gave up 0 bases and J gave up 1 base, with 8 bases separating them. The CDR3 totals 15 residues. In DNA, the CDR3 is TGTGCCAGCAGTTACTCGATCGGGGGCACAGATACGCAGTATTTT. Protein sequence: CASSYSIGGTDTQYF.